This T cell receptor beta chain was recorded in a study of T cell responses to AZD1222 COVID-19 vaccine (dated by TCRdb to the early 2020s). Context from the whole study: A total of over 230 trial participants underwent TCR sequencing, of whom about 200 had received two doses of AZD1222 and 26 had received two doses of the MenACWY control vaccine. Enrollment into the trials was organized by age into subgroups of 18-55, 56-69 and 70-plus years, and those subgroups contained around 150, 28 and 57 TCR-sequenced participants, respectively.

General findings and caveats noted by the study authors: Spike-specific TCR breadth and depth rose significantly after two AZD1222 doses compared with day 0 and with MenACWY recipients. Reportedly, close to half of the unique spike-specific TCRs recognized epitopes lying outside the regions that are mutated in the B.1.351 and B.1.1.7 variants. Participants were mostly white British and included more females than males, and it was suggested by the authors that clonal diversity may have been underestimated. The vaccine-associated CD4 TCRs covered the entire spike protein, and the dominant responses fell in regions 160-218 and 743-854. In the small 56-69-year group, the increase in depth fell short of significance, most likely because of low power. No day 14 peak-response samples were available, so repertoires were characterized only after the peak T cell response. Conclusions about previously exposed vaccinees are limited because only five to seven AZD1222 recipients were SARS-CoV-2 seropositive at baseline.

The CDR3 regions of human TCRbeta chains were subjected to immunosequencing. The study's own analysis went as follows. TCRs in the repertoires were matched against a reference library of SARS-CoV-2-specific TCRs that had been generated with the MIRA antigen-specificity platform. Breadth was defined as the fraction of unique TCRs that were SARS-CoV-2-associated, and depth was defined as the fraction of total T cells that were SARS-CoV-2-associated. Using the MIRA data, each spike-specific TCR was assigned both to the spike region to which the TCR was reactive and to a CD4 or CD8 class. Log10-transformed breadth and depth values were compared by one-way ANOVA with Sidak's multiple comparisons tests. Sourced from immuneACCESS, this table was stored by TCRdb with only in-frame sequences that have V and J called. A share of the clones is absent; for the studies checked, an unresolved V gene accounts for under half, and the remainder has no known explanation. The V and J calls and clone size were taken over from that table, and D and trimming were inferred from the DNA. Counted in this sample were 150,000 or so clones; approximately 90% of them appeared once. The ten largest clones add up to 6.9% of the sample.

On this clone: The antigen it binds to is not known. No base quality information exists; no much larger clone differs at one position.

The germline V gene (reference sequence) provides CDR1 SGHNT and CDR2 YYREEE. The CDR3 runs 15 residues from the cysteine to the phenylalanine. Only the CDR3 region is kept as DNA, spanning 45 bases read in frame from base 1. A distance of 10 bases separates the germline ends of V and J, which lose 0 bases and 4 bases respectively. What the time point label conveys for this sample: sample from adult after SARS-CoV-2 infection, after symptom onset. A couple of convalescent COVID-19 patients, sampled after symptom onset from adults with prior SARS-CoV-2 infection, were also TCR-sequenced for comparison.

The sequences come from peripheral blood, collected after recovery from COVID-19. This TCR was sampled from an adult who had recovered from COVID-19. This receptor chain uses TRBV5-4 and TRBJ2-2; no confident D gene assignment can be made. The DNA reads as follows: TGTGCCAGCAGCTTGGTGGGCAGATCCACCGGGGAGCTGTTTTTT. It encodes CASSLVGRSTGELFF.